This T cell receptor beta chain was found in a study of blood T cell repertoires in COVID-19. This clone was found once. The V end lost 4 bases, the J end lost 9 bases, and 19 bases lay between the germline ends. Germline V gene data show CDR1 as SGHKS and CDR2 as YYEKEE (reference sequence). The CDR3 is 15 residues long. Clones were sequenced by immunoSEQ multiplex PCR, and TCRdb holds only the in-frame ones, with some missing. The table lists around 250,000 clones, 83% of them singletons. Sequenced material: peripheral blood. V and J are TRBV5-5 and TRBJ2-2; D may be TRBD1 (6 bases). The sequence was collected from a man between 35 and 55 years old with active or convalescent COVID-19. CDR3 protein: CASSQNRVQGRELFF. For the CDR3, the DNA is TGTGCCAGCAGCCAAAACAGGGTCCAGGGTAGGGAGCTGTTTTTT.